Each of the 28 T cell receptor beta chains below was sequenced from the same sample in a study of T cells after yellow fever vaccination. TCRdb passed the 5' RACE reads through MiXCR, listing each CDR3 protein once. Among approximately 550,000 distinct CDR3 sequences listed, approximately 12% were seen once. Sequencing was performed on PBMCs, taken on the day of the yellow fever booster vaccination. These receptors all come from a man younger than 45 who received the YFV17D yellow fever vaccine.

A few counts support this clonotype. CDR3 DNA: TGCAGCGGCGATCAGGGTTATAGCAATCAGCCCCAGCATTTT. The encoded protein is CSGDQGYSNQPQHF. The genes are TRBV29-1 and TRBJ1-5; TRBD1 is a possible D gene (5 bases). The germline V and J ends were trimmed by 7 bases and 0 bases, with 13 bases remaining between them. CDR3 size: 14 residues. Germline V lookup: CDR1 SQVTM, CDR2 ANQGSEA.

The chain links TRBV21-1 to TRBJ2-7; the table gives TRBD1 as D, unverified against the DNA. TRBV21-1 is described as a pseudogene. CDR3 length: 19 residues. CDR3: CASSFGQAEHPGGYYEQYF. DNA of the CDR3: TGTGCCAGCAGCTTCGGACAGGCGGAACACCCTGGAGGCTACTACGAGCAGTACTTC.

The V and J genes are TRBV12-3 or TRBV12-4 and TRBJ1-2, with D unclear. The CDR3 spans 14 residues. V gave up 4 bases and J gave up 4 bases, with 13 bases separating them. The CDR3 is CASSSATGFYGYTF. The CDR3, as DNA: TGTGCCAGCAGTTCCGCAACGGGATTCTATGGCTACACCTTC.

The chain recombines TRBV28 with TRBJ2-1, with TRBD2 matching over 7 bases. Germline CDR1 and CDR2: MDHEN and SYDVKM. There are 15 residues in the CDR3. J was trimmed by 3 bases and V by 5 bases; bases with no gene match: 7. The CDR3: CASSGGGGSYNEQFF. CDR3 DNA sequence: TGTGCCAGCAGTGGTGGTGGCGGGAGCTACAATGAGCAGTTCTTC.

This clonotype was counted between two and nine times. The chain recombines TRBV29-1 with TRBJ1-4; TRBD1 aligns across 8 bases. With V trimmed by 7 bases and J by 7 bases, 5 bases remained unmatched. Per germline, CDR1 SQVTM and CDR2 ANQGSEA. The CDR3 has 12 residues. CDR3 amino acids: CSATDRGEKLFF. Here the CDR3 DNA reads TGCAGCGCTACAGACAGGGGTGAAAAACTGTTTTTT.

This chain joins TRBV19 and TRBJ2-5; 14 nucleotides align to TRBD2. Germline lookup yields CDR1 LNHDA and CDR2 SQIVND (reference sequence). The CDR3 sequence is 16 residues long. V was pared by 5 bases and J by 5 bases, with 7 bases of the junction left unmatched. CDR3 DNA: TGTGCCAGTAGTTCCCGACTAGCGGGAGGGCGTGAGACCCAGTACTTC. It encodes CASSSRLAGGRETQYF.

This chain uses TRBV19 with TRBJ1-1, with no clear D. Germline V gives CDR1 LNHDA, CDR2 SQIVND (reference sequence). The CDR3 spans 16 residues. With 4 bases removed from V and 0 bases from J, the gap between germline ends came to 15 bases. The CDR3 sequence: CASSSSDGAMNTEAFF. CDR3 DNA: TGTGCCAGTAGTAGCTCGGACGGAGCGATGAACACTGAAGCTTTCTTT.

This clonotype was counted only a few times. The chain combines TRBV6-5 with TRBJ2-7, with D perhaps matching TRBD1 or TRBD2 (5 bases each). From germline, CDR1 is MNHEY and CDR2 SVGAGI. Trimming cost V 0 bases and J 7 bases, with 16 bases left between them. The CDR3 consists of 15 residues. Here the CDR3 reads CASSYSRGMPGEQYF. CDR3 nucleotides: TGTGCCAGCAGTTACTCGAGGGGTATGCCGGGGGAGCAGTACTTC.

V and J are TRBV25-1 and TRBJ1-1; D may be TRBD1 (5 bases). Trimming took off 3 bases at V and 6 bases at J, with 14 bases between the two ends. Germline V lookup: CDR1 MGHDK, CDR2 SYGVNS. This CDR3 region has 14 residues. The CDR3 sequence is CASSDPTPGAEAFF. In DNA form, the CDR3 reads TGTGCCAGCAGTGACCCAACCCCGGGGGCTGAAGCTTTCTTT.

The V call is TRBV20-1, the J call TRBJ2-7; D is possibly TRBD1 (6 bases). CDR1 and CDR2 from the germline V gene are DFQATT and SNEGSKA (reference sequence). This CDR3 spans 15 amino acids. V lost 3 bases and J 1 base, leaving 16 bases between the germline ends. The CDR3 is CSASTLDGQSYEQYF. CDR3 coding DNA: TGCAGTGCTAGTACCCTGGATGGACAGTCCTACGAGCAGTACTTC.

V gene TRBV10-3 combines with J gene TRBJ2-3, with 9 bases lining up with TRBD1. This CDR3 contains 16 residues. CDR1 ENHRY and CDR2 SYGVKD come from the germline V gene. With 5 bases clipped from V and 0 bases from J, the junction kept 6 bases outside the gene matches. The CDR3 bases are TGTGCCATCAGTCCGAATGACAGGGGGAGCACAGATACGCAGTATTTT. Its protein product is CAISPNDRGSTDTQYF.

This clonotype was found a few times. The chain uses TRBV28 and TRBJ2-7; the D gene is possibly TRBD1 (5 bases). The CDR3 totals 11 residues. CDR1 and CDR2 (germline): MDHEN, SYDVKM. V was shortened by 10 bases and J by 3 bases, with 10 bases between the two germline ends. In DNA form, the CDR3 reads TGTGCCACCTTAGGGGACTACGAGCAGTACTTC. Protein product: CATLGDYEQYF.

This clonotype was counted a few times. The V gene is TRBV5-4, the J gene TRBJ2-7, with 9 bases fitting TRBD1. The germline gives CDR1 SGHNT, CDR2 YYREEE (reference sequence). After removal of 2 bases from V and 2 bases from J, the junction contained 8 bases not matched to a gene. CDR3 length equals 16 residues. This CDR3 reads CASSFRKTGGAYEQYF. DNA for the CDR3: TGTGCCAGCAGCTTTCGAAAGACAGGGGGAGCCTACGAGCAGTACTTC.

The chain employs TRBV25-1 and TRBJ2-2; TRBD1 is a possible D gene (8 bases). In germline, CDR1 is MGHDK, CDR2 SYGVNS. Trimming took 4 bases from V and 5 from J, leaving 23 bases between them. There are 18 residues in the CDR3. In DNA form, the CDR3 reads TGTGCCAGCAGTGGACAGGGGACAAGCGGGATAGTTACCGGGGAGCTGTTTTTT. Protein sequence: CASSGQGTSGIVTGELFF.

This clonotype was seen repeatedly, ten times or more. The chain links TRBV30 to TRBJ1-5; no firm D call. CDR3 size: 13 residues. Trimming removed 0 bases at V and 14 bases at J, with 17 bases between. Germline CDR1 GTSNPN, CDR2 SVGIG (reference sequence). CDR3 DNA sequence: TGTGCCTGGAGTGTCCCCGGTCCTGCACCCAAGCATTTT. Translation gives CAWSVPGPAPKHF.

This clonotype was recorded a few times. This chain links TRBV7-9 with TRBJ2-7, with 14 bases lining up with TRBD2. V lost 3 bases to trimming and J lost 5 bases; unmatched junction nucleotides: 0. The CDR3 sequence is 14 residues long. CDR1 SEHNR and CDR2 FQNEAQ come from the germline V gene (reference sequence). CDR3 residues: CASSLTSGRDEQYF. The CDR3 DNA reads TGTGCCAGCAGCTTGACTAGCGGGAGGGACGAGCAGTACTTC.

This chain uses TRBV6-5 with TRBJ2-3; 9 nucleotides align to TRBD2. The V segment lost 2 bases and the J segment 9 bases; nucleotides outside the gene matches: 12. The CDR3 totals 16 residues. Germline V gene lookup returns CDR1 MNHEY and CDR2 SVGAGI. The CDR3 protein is CASSYRGGGGRGTQYF. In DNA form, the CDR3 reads TGTGCCAGCAGTTACAGGGGCGGGGGGGGGAGAGGCACGCAGTATTTT.

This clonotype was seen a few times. The DNA for the CDR3 is TGCGCCAGCAGCAAGCCAGGGACAGGGGGCAACGAGCAGTACTTC. Protein product: CASSKPGTGGNEQYF. V usage is TRBV5-1 and J usage is TRBJ2-7, with 12 bases identical to TRBD1. V lost 4 bases, J lost 5 bases, and 7 bases stayed unmatched. The CDR3 runs 15 residues. Germline CDR1 and CDR2: SGHRS and YFSETQ.

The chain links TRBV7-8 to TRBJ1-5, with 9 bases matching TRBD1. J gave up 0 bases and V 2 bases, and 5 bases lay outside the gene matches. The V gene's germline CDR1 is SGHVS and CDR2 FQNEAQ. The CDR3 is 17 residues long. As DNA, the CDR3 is TGTGCCAGCAGCTTATGGACAGGGGACTATAGCAATCAGCCCCAGCATTTT. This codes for CASSLWTGDYSNQPQHF.

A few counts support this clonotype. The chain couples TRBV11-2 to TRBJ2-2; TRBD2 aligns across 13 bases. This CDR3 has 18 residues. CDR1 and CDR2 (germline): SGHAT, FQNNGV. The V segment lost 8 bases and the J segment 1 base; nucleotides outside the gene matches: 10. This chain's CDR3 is CASGVGLAGVRNTGELFF. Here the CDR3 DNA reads TGTGCCAGCGGCGTAGGACTAGCGGGAGTAAGGAACACCGGGGAGCTGTTTTTT.

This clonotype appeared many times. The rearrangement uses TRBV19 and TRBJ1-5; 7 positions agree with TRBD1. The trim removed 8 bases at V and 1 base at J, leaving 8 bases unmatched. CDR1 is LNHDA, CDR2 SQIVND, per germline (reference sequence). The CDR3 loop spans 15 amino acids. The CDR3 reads CASPPGTASNQPQHF. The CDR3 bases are TGTGCCAGTCCTCCTGGGACAGCCAGCAATCAGCCCCAGCATTTT.

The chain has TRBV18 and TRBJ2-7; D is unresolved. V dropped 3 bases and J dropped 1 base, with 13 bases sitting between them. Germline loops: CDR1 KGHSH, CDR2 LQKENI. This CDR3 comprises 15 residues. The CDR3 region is CASSPSPIPSYEQYF. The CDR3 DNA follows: TGTGCCAGCTCACCGAGTCCTATTCCTTCCTACGAGCAGTACTTC.

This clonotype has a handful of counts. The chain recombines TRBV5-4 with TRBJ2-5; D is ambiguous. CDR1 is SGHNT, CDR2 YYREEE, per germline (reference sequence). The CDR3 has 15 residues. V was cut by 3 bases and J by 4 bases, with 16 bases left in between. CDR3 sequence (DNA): TGTGCCAGCAGCTCCCAAGGCCCAGTGGCAGAGACCCAGTACTTC. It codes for CASSSQGPVAETQYF.

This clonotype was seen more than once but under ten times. Written as DNA, the CDR3 is TGTGCCAGCAGCCCCGGGTCTGAGCAGTTCTTC. Encoded protein: CASSPGSEQFF. The rearrangement uses TRBV6-5 and TRBJ2-1; D gene unclear. The CDR3 consists of 11 residues. Trimming cost V 6 bases and J 9 bases, with 9 bases left between them. From germline, CDR1 is MNHEY and CDR2 SVGAGI.

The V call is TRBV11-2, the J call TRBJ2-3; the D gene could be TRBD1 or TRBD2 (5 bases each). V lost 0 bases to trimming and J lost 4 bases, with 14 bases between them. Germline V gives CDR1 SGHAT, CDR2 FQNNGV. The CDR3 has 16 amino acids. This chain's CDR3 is CASSLDGGRWADTQYF. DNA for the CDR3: TGTGCCAGCAGCTTAGATGGGGGAAGATGGGCAGATACGCAGTATTTT.

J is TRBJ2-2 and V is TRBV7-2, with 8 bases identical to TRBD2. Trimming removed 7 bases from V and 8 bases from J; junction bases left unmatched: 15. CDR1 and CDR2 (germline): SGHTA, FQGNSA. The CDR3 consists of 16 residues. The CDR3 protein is CASTLWTSPLGGELFF. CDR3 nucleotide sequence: TGTGCCAGCACCCTCTGGACTAGCCCCCTCGGTGGGGAGCTGTTTTTT.

Here the CDR3 reads CASRRDSPQGAQYF. The CDR3 bases are TGTGCCAGCAGGCGGGACAGTCCCCAGGGGGCCCAGTACTTC. This sequence joins TRBV6-1 and TRBJ2-5, with D perhaps matching TRBD1 (7 bases). This CDR3 comprises 14 residues. Germline V CDR1 and CDR2: MNHNS, SASEGT. The V end lost 6 bases, the J end lost 9 bases, and 20 bases lay between the germline ends.

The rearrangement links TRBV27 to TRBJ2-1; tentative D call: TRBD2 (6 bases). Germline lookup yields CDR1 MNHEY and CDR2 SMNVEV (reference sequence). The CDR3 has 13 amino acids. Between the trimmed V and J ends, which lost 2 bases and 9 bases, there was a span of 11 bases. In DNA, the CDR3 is TGTGCCAGCAGTTTAATCCGGGGGAGTGAGCAGTTCTTC. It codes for CASSLIRGSEQFF.